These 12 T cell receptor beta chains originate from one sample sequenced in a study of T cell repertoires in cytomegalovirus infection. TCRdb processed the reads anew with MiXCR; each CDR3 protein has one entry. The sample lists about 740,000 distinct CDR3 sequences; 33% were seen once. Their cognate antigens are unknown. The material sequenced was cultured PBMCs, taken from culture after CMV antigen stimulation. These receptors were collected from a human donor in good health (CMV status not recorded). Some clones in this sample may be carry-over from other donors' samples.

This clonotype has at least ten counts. The CDR3 loop reads CASSPGTRNTGELFF. CDR3 DNA sequence: TGTGCCAGCAGCCCCGGGACTAGGAACACCGGGGAGCTGTTTTTT. The chain joins TRBV7-2 to TRBJ2-2; TRBD2 matches 8 bases. Losses at the gene ends were 5 bases for V and 1 base for J; bases not matched to a gene: 3. CDR3 length equals 15 residues. The germline gives CDR1 SGHTA, CDR2 FQGNSA.

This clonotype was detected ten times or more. The CDR3 reads CASSLDSLRTQYF. CDR3 sequence (DNA): TGTGCCAGCAGCTTGGATTCCTTGCGGACCCAGTACTTC. The chain combines TRBV7-8 with TRBJ2-5; D is unresolved. V lost 3 bases to trimming and J lost 7 bases, with 12 bases between them. Germline V gene lookup returns CDR1 SGHVS and CDR2 FQNEAQ. This CDR3 has 13 residues.

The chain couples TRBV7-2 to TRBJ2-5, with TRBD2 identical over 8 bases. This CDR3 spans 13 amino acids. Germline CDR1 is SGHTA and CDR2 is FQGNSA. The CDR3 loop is CVSIAGRLETQYF. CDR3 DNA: TGTGTCAGTATAGCGGGAAGGTTAGAGACCCAGTACTTC.

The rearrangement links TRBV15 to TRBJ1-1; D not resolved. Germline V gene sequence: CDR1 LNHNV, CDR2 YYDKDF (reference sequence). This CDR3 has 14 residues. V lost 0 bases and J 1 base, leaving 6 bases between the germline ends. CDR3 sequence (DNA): TGTGCCACCAGCAGAGATTACGGGAACACTGAAGCTTTCTTT. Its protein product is CATSRDYGNTEAFF.

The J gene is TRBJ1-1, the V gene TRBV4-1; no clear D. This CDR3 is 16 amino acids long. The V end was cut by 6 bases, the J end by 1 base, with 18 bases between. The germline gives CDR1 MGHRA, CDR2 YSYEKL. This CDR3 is CASSQNREAQNTEAFF. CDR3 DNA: TGCGCCAGCAGTCAAAACCGGGAGGCCCAGAACACTGAAGCTTTCTTT.

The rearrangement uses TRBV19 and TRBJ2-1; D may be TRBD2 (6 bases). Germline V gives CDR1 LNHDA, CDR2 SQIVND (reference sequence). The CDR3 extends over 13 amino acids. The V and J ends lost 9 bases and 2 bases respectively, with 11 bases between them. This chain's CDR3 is CASGSLAYNEQFF. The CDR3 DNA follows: TGTGCCAGCGGGAGTCTGGCCTACAATGAGCAGTTCTTC.

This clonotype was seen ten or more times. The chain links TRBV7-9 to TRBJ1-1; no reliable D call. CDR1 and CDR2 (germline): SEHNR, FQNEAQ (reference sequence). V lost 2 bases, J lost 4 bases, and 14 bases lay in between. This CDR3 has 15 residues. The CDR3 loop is CASSLPPPPGTEAFF. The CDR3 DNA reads TGTGCCAGCAGCTTACCGCCTCCACCTGGCACTGAAGCTTTCTTT.

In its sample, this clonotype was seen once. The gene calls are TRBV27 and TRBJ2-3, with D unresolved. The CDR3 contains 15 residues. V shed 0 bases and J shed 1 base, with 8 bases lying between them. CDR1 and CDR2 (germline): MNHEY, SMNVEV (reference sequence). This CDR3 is CASSLSWSRTDTQYF. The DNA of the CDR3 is TGTGCCAGCAGTTTATCTTGGAGCCGCACAGATACGCAGTATTTT.

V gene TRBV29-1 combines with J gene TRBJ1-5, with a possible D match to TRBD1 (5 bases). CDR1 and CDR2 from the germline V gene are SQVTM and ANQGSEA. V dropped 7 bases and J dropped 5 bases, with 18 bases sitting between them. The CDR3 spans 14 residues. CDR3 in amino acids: CSAVGGGHYQPQHF. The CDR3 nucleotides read TGCAGCGCCGTGGGGGGAGGGCACTATCAGCCCCAGCATTTT.

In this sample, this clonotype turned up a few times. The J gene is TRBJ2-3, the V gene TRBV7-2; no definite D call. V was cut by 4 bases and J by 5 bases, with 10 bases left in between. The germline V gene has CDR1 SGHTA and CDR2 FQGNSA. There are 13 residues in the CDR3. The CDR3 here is CASSYVAGDTQYF. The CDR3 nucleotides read TGTGCCAGCAGCTACGTCGCAGGAGATACGCAGTATTTT. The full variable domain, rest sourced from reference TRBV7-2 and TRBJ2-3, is GAGVSQSPSNKVTEKGKDVELRCDPISGHTALYWYRQSLGQGLEFLIYFQGNSAPDKSGLPSDRFSAERTGGSVSTLTIQRTQQEDSAVYLCASSYVAGDTQYFGPGTRLTVL.

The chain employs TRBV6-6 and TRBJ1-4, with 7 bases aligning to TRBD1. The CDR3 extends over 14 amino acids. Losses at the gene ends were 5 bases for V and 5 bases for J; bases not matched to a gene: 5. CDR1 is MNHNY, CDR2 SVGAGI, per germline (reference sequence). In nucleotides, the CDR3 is TGTGCCAGCAGTGTGACAGGGAGAAATGAAAAACTGTTTTTT. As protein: CASSVTGRNEKLFF.

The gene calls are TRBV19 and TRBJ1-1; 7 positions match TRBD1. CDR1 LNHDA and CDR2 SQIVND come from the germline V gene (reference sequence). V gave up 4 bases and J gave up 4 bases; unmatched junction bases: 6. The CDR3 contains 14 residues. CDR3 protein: CASSTRQGATEAFF. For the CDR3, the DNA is TGTGCCAGTAGTACTCGACAGGGAGCCACTGAAGCTTTCTTT. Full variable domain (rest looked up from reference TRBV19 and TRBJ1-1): DGGITQSPKYLFRKEGQNVTLSCEQNLNHDAMYWYRQDPGQGLRLIYYSQIVNDFQKGDIAEGYSVSREKKESFPLTVTSAQKNPTAFYLCASSTRQGATEAFFGQGTRLTVV.